This record concerns one TCR beta chain sequence. Antigen specificity is unknown. For each subset, genomic DNA was distributed in equal portions over several immunoSEQ plates. Produced via immunoSEQ multiplex PCR; TCRdb's table is partial and in-frame only. The sample carries 110,000 or so clones, around 73% recorded once. The CDR3 loop spans 15 amino acids. Trimming at V came to 5 bases and at J to 4 bases, leaving 7 bases not matched to a gene. Germline CDR1 LNHDA, CDR2 SQIVND (reference sequence). This specimen comes from a study of shared clonotypes between healthy human individuals. Whole-study results and caveats: Clonotypes shared by all four donors outscored non-shared clonotypes in generation probability. Few donors limited the genetic and exposure-history diversity represented.

The CD8 memory fraction combined CD45RO+ cells with TemRA cells (CCR7-negative CD45RA+). The clonotype comes from a woman younger than 45 in good health. Input material: memory CD8+ T cells sorted from blood. Specified subset: CD45RO+ cells pooled with CCR7-negative TemRA cells. The gene calls are TRBV19 and TRBJ1-4; 7 bases match TRBD1. The CDR3 DNA sequence: TGTGCCAGTAGTGAGCGGGACAGTTATAATGAAAAACTGTTTTTT. Residues: CASSERDSYNEKLFF.